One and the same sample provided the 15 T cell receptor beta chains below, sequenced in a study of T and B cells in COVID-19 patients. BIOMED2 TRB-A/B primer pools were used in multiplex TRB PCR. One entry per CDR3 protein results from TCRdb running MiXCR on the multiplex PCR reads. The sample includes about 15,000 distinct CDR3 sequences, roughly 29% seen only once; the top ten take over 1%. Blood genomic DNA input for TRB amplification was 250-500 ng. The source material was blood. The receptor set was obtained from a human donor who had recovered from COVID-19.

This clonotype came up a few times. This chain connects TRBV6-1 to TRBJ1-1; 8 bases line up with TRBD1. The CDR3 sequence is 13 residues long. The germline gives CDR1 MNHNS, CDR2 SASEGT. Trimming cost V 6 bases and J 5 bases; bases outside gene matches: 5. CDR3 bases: TGTGCCAGCAGGGACAGGGCTTTTACTGAAGCTTTCTTT. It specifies CASRDRAFTEAFF.

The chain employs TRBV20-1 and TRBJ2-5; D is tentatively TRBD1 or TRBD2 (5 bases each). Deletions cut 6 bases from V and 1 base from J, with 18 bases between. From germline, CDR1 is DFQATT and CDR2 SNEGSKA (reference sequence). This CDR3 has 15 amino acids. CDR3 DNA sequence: TGCAGTGCCCCGGGGCGGCTAAGGGGCCAAGAGACCCAGTACTTC. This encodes CSAPGRLRGQETQYF.

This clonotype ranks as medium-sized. CDR3 nucleotides: TGTGCCTCCAGAAGTAGCGGGAGAGAAGATACGCAGTATTTT. Its protein product is CASRSSGREDTQYF. The J gene is TRBJ2-3, the V gene TRBV27; 9 bases line up with TRBD2. Germline V gives CDR1 MNHEY, CDR2 SMNVEV (reference sequence). The CDR3 spans 14 residues. V trimming: 11 bases; J trimming: 5 bases; junction bases outside the gene matches: 11.

CDR3 coding DNA: TGTGCCTGGAGTCGGGGCAGACCATATGGCTACACCTTC. Translated: CAWSRGRPYGYTF. The chain couples TRBV30 to TRBJ1-2; D is perhaps TRBD1 (5 bases). Trimming left V 2 bases short and J 5 bases short, with 12 bases between. Germline values: CDR1 GTSNPN, CDR2 SVGIG (reference sequence). This CDR3 contains 13 residues.

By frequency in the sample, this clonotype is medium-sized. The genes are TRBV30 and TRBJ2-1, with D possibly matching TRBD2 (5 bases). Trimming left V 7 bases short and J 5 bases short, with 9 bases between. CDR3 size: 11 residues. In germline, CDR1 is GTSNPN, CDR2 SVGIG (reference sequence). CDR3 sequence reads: CAFGGNNEQFF. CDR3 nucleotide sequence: TGTGCCTTCGGAGGCAACAATGAGCAGTTCTTC.

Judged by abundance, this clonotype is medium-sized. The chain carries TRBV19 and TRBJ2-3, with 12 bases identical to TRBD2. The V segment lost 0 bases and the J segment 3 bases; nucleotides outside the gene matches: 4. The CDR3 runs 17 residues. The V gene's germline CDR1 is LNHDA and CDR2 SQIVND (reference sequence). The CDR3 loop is CASSIDRLAGVTDTQYF. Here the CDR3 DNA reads TGTGCCAGTAGTATAGACCGACTAGCGGGAGTTACAGATACGCAGTATTTT.

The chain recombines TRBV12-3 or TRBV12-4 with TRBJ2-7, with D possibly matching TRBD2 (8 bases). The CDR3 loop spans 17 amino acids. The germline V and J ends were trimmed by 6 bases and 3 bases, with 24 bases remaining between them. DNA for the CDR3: TGTGCCAGCAGGGGGGGGACAGCTGTTAGCGGGAACTACGAGCAGTACTTC. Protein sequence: CASRGGTAVSGNYEQYF.

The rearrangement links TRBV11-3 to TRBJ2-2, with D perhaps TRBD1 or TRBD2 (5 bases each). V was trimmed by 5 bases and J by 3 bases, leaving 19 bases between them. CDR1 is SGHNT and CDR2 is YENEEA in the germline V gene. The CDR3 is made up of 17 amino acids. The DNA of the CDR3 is TGTGCCAGCAGCCCCAAAAGGGGTGGGGGAGACACCGGGGAGCTGTTTTTT. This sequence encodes CASSPKRGGGDTGELFF.

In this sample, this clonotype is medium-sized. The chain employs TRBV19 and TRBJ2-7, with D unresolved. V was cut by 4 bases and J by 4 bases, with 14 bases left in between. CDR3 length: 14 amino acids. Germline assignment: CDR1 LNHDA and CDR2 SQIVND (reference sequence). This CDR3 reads CASSRAQTAYEQYF. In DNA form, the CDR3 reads TGTGCCAGTAGTAGGGCCCAGACGGCATACGAGCAGTACTTC.

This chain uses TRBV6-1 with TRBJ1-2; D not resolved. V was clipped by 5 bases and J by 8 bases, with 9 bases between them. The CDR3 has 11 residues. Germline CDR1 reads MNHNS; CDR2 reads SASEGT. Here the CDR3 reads CASSPILGYTF. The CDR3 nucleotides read TGTGCCAGCAGTCCCATCCTCGGCTACACCTTC.

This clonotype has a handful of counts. CDR3 loop: CASSFGPDTQYF. The CDR3 bases are TGTGCCAGCAGCTTCGGCCCAGATACGCAGTATTTT. V usage is TRBV7-9 and J usage is TRBJ2-3; D gene ambiguous. The V end was cut by 3 bases, the J end by 4 bases, with 5 bases between. The CDR3 extends over 12 amino acids. Looked up from germline, CDR1 is SEHNR and CDR2 is FQNEAQ (reference sequence).

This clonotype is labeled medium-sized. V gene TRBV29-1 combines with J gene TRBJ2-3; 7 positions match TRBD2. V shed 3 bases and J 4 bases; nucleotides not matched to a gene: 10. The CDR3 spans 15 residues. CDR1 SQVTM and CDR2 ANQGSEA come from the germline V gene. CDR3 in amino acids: CSVDSLGGGPDTQYF. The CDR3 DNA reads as TGCAGCGTTGATTCGTTGGGCGGGGGACCAGATACGCAGTATTTT.

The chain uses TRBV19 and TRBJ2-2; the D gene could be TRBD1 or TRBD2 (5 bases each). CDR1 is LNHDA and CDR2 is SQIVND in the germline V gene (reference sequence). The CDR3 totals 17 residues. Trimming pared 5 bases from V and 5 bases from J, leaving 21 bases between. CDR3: CASSPPPRGRRTGELFF. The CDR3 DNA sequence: TGTGCCAGTAGTCCCCCCCCCCGGGGCAGGCGGACCGGGGAGCTGTTTTTT.

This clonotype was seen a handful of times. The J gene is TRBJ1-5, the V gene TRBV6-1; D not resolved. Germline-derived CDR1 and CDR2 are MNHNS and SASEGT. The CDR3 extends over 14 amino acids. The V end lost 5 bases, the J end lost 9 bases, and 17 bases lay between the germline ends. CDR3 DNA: TGTGCCAGCAGTTACAACCCGGAGGGTCGGCCCCAGCATTTT. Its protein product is CASSYNPEGRPQHF.

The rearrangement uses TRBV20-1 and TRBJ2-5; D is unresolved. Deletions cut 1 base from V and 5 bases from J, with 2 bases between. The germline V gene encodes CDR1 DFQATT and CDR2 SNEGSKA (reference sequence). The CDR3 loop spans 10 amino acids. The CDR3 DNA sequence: TGCAGTGCTAGAGGGGAGACCCAGTACTTC. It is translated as CSARGETQYF.